The present T cell receptor (beta chain) was sequenced within a study of shared clonotypes between healthy human individuals. Germline CDR1 reads SEHNR; CDR2 reads FQNEAQ (reference sequence). This CDR3 has 12 amino acids. V was cut by 5 bases and J by 8 bases, with 10 bases left in between. CD45RO-negative, CCR7-positively selected cells formed the naive CD8 fraction, excluding terminally differentiated effector memory CD45RA+ cells. Measured with immunoSEQ multiplex PCR; TCRdb has only the in-frame clones, and not every one. Here the sample spans around 1.9 million clones, 90% to 95% being singletons. This clone was seen once.

This sequence originates from a man aged 18 to 29 in good health. Some clones in this sample may be carry-over from other donors' samples. Sequenced material: naive CD8+ T cells from PBMCs. The chain carries TRBV7-9 and TRBJ2-1; a possible D gene is TRBD2 (6 bases). The CDR3 DNA reads TGTGCCAGCAGCCAGTGGGGGGATGAGCAGTTCTTC. This gives the protein CASSQWGDEQFF. The full variable domain, completed using reference TRBV7-9 and TRBJ2-1, is DTGVSQNPRHKITKRGQNVTFRCDPISEHNRLYWYRQTLGQGPEFLTYFQNEAQLEKSRLLSDRFSAERPKGSFSTLEIQRTEQGDSAMYLCASSQWGDEQFFGPGTRLTVL.